This T cell receptor (beta chain) stems from a study of early stage breast cancer tumors. Study background: Average read coverage per sample was 9.5 to 10-fold.

The repertoire was sequenced with immunoSEQ multiplex PCR; TCRdb's copy has only in-frame clones and lacks some. The profile covers tens of thousands of clones, with about nine tenths appearing a single time and around 5% taken by the ten largest. V lost 2 bases, J lost 3 bases, and 4 bases stayed unmatched. The CDR3 is 14 amino acids. Germline CDR1 reads SGHAT; CDR2 reads FQNNGV. The TCR sequence derives from a person aged 65 to 85 with breast cancer. The sequencing sample was made of blood. The V call is TRBV11-2, the J call TRBJ2-7, with 7 bases aligning to TRBD1. DNA of the CDR3: TGTGCCAGCAGCTTACCACAGGGGCGCTACGAGCAGTACTTC. Its translation is CASSLPQGRYEQYF.